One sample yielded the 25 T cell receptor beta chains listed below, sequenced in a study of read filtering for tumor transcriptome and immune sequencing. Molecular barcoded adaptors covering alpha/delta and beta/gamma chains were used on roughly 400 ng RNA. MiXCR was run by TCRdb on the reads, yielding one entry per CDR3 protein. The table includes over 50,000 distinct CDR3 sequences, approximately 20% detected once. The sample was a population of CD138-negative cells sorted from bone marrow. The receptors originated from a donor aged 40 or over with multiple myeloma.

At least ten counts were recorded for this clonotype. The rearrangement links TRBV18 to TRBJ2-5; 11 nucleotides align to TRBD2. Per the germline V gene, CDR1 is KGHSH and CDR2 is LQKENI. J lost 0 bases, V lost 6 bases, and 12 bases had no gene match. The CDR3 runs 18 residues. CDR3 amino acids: CASSSGLAGGPNQETQYF. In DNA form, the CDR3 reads TGTGCCAGCTCCTCCGGGCTAGCGGGAGGACCAAACCAAGAGACCCAGTACTTC.

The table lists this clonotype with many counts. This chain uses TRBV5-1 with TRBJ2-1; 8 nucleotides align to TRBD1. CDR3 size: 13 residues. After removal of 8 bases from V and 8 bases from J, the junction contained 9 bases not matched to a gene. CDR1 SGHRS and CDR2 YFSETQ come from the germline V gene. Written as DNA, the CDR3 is TGCGCCAGTCGGCCTGGACAGGGCGATGAGCAGTTCTTC. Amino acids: CASRPGQGDEQFF.

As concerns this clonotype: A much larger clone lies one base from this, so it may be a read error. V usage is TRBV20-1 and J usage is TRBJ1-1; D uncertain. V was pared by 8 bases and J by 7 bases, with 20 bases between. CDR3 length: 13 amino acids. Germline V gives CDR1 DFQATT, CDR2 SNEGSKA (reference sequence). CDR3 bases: TGCAGTTCAACAAACCATCCCGGCAGTGAAGCTTTCTTT. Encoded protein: CSSTNHPGSEAFF.

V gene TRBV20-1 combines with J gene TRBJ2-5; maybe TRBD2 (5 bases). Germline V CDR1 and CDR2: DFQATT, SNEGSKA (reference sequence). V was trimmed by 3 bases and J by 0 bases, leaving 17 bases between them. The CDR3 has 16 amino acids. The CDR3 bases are TGCAGTGCTAGGCTAGCAGGACGGGATGACCAAGAGACCCAGTACTTC. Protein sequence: CSARLAGRDDQETQYF.

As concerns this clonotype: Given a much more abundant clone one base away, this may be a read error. CDR3 residues: CATSRGPVQETQYF. The CDR3 DNA sequence: TGTGCCACCAGCAGAGGCCCTGTCCAAGAGACCCAGTACTTC. This rearrangement joins TRBV15 to TRBJ2-5; D gene unclear. This CDR3 has 14 amino acids. Looked up from germline, CDR1 is LNHNV and CDR2 is YYDKDF (reference sequence). V was pared by 1 base and J by 1 base, with 7 bases between.

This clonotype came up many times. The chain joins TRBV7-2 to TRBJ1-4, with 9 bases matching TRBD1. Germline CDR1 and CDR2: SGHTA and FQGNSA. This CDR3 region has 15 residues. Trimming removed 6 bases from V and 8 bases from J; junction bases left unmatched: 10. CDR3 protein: CASRFTGTGQEKLFF. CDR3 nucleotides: TGTGCCAGCAGATTTACCGGGACAGGGCAGGAAAAACTGTTTTTT.

The CDR3 DNA sequence: TGTGCCAGCAGCCCCGTCAGAGATCAGCCCCAGCATTTT. Residues: CASSPVRDQPQHF. The rearrangement links TRBV11-2 to TRBJ1-5; D is uncertain. The CDR3 has 13 residues. Germline assignment: CDR1 SGHAT and CDR2 FQNNGV. V lost 5 bases and J lost 5, with 10 bases in between.

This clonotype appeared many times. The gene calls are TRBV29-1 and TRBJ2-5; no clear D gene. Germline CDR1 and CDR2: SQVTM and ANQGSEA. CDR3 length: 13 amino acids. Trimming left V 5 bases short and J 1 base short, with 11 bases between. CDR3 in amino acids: CSVPQVPQETQYF. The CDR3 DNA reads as TGCAGCGTTCCCCAGGTCCCCCAAGAGACCCAGTACTTC.

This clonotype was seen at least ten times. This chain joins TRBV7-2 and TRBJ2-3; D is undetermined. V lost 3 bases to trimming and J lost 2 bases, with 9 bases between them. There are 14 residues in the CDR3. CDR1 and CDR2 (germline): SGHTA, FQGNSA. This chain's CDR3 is CASSLFGPTDTQYF. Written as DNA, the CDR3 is TGTGCCAGCAGCTTGTTCGGACCCACAGATACGCAGTATTTT.

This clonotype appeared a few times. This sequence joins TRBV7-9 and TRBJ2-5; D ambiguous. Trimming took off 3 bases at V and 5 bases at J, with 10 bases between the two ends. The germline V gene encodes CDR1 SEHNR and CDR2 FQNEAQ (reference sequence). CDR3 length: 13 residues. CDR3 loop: CASSFGEVETQYF. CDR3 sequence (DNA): TGTGCCAGCAGCTTTGGGGAAGTGGAGACCCAGTACTTC. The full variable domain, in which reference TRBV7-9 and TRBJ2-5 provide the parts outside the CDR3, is DTGVSQNPRHKITKRGQNVTFRCDPISEHNRLYWYRQTLGQGPEFLTYFQNEAQLEKSRLLSDRFSAERPKGSFSTLEIQRTEQGDSAMYLCASSFGEVETQYFGPGTRLLVL.

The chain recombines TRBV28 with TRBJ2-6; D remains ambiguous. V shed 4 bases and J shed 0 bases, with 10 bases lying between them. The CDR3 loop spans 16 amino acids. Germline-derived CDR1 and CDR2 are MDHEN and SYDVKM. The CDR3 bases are TGTGCCAGCAGTTCCCAGGCTTACTCTGGGGCCAACGTCCTGACTTTC. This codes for CASSSQAYSGANVLTF.

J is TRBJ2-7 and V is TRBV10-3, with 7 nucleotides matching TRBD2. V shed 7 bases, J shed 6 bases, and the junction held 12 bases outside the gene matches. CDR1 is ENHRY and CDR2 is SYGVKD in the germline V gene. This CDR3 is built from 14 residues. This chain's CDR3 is CAITSGGSFSEQYF. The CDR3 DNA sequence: TGTGCCATCACCTCGGGAGGCAGCTTCTCCGAGCAGTACTTC.

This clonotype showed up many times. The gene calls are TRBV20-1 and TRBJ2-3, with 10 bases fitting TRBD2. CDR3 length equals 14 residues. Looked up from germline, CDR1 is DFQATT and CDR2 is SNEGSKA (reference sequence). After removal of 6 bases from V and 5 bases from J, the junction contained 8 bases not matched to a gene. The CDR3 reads CSARLAGRGDTQYF. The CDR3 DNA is TGCAGTGCCAGACTAGCGGGCCGGGGAGATACGCAGTATTTT.

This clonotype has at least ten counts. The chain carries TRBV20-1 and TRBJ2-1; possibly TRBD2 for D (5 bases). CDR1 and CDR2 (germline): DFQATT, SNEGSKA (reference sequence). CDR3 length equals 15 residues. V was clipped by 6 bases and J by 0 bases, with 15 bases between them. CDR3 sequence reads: CSACRGSDSYNEQFF. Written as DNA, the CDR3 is TGCAGTGCCTGCCGGGGTAGTGACTCCTACAATGAGCAGTTCTTC.

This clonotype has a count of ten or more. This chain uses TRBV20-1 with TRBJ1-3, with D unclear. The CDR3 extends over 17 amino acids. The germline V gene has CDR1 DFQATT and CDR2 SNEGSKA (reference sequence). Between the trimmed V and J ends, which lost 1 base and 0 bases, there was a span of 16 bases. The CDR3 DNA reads TGCAGTGCTAGAGGTTTGGGCGGCGACCACTCTGGAAACACCATATATTTT. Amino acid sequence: CSARGLGGDHSGNTIYF.

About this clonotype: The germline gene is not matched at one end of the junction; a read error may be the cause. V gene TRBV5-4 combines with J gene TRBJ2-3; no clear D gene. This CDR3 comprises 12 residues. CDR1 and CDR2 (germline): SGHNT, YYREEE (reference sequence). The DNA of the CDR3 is TGTGCCAGCAGCCTTAGCACAGATATGCAGTATTTT. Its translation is CASSLSTDMQYF.

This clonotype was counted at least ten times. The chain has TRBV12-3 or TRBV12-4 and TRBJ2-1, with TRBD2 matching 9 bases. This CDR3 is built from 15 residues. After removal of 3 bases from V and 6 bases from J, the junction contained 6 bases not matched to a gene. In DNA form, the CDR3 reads TGTGCCAGCAGTTTTGGGGGACTAGCCTTCAATGAGCAGTTCTTC. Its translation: CASSFGGLAFNEQFF.

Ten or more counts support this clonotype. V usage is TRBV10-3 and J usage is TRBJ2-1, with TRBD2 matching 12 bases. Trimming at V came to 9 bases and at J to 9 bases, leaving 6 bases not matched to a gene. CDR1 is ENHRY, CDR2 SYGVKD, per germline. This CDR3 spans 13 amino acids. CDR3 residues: CAISSGRDGEQFF. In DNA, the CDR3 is TGTGCCATTTCTAGCGGGAGGGATGGTGAGCAGTTCTTC.

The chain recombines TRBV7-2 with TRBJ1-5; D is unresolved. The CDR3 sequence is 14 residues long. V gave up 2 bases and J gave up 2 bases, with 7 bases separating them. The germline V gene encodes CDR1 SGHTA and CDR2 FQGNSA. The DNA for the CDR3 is TGTGCCAGCAGCTTAATAATGGGCAATCAGCCCCAGCATTTT. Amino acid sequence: CASSLIMGNQPQHF.

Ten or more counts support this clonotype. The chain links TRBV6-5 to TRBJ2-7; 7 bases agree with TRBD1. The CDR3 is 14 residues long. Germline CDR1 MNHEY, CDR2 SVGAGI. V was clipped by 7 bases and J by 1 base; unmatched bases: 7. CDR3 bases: TGTGCCAGCAACCCCACGGGACAGTCCTACGAGCAGTACTTC. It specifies CASNPTGQSYEQYF.

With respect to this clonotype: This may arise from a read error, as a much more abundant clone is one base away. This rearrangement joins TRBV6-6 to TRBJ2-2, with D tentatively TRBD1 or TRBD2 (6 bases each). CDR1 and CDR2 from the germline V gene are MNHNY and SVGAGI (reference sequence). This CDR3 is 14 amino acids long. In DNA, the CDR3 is TGTGCCAGCAGTGGTAAAACAGGGACCGGGGGGCTGTTTTTT. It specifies CASSGKTGTGGLFF.

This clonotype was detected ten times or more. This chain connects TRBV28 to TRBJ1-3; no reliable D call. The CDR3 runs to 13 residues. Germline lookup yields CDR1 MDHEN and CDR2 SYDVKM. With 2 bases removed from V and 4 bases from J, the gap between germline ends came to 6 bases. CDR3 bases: TGTGCCAGCAGTTTAGGGTCCGGAAACACCATATATTTT. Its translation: CASSLGSGNTIYF.

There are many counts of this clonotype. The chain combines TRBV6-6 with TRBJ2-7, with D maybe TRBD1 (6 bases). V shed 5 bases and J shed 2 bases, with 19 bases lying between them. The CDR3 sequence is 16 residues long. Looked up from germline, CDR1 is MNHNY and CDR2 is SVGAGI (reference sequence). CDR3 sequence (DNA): TGTGCCAGCAGTCGAGCCATTAATTCAGGGGCCTACGAGCAGTACTTC. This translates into CASSRAINSGAYEQYF.

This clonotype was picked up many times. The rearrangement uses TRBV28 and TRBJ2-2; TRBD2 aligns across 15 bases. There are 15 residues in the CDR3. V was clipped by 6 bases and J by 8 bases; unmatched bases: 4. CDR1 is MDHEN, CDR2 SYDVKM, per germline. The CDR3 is CASRPGTSGRGELFF. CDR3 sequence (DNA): TGTGCCAGCAGGCCCGGGACTAGCGGGAGGGGGGAGCTGTTTTTT.

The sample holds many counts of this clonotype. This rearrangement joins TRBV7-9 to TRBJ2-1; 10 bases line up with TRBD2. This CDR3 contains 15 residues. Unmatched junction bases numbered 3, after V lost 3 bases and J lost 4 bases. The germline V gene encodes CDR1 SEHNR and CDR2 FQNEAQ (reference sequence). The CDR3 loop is CASSFPSGGYNEQFF. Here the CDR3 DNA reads TGTGCCAGCAGCTTCCCTAGCGGGGGTTACAATGAGCAGTTCTTC.